Described below is a single T cell receptor (beta chain) sequence and its context. What it recognizes is unknown. Sequenced material consisted of expressed TCRB transcripts (all of the isolated RNA was reverse transcribed). Clones were sequenced by immunoSEQ multiplex PCR, and TCRdb holds only the in-frame ones, with some missing. The sample carries about 150,000 clones, under 9.5% recorded once. J lost 7 bases, V lost 1 base, and 6 bases had no gene match. Germline V gene lookup returns CDR1 SGHTA and CDR2 FQGNSA. The CDR3 runs 14 residues. The data derive from a study of beta chain features in type 1 diabetes. Study results and limitations: Within each of all four CD4+ subsets, Type 1 diabetes patients had TCRB CDR3s that were moderately but significantly shorter. HLA influence on TCRB rearrangement stayed unresolved here. In type 1 diabetes patients, VDJ junctions had fewer insertions; deletions at these junctions were more frequent.

The receptor comes from a man younger than 35 with type 1 diabetes. Input material: central memory CD4+ T cells from blood. The chain uses TRBV7-2 and TRBJ2-7; 8 positions match TRBD1. This CDR3 is CASSLDGRGREQYF. DNA for the CDR3: TGTGCCAGCAGCTTAGATGGCAGGGGGCGGGAGCAGTACTTC. The variable domain in full, completed from reference TRBV7-2 and TRBJ2-7, reads GAGVSQSPSNKVTEKGKDVELRCDPISGHTALYWYRQSLGQGLEFLIYFQGNSAPDKSGLPSDRFSAERTGGSVSTLTIQRTQQEDSAVYLCASSLDGRGREQYFGPGTRLTVT.